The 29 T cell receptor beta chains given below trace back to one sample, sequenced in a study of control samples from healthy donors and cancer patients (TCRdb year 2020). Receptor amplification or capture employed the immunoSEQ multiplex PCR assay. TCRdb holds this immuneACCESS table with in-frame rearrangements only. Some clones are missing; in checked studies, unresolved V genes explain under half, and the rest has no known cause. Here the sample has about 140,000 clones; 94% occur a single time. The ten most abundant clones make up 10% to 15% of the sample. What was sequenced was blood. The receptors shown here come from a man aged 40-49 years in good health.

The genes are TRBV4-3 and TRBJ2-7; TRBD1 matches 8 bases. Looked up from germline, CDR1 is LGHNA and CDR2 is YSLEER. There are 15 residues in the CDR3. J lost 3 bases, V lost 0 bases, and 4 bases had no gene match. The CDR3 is CASSQEWTGYYEQYF. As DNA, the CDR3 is TGCGCCAGCAGCCAAGAATGGACAGGGTACTACGAGCAGTACTTC.

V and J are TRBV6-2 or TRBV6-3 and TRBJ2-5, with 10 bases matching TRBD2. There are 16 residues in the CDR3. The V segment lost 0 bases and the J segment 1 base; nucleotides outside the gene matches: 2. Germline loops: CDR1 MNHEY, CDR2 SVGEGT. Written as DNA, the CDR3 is TGTGCCAGCAGTTACTCGTCTAGCGGGAGCCAAGAGACCCAGTACTTC. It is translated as CASSYSSSGSQETQYF.

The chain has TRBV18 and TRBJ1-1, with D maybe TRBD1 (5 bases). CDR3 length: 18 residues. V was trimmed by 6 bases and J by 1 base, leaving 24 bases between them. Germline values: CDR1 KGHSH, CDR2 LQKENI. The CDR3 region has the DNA TGTGCCAGCTCCCTTATTTCCCCTCTCGGGGCGGGGAACACTGAAGCTTTCTTT. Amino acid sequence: CASSLISPLGAGNTEAFF. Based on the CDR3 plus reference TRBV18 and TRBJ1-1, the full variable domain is NAGVMQNPRHLVRRRGQEARLRCSPMKGHSHVYWYRQLPEEGLKFMVYLQKENIIDESGMPKERFSAEFPKEGPSILRIQQVVRGDSAAYFCASSLISPLGAGNTEAFFGQGTRLTVV.

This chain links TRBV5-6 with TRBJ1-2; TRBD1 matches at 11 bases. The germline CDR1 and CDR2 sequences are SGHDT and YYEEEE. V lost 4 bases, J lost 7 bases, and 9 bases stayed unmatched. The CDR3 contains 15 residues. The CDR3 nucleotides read TGTGCCAGCAGCCCCCGGGACAGGGGGTCAGGTGGCTACACCTTC. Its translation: CASSPRDRGSGGYTF. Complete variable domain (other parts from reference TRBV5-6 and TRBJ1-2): DAGVTQSPTHLIKTRGQQVTLRCSPKSGHDTVSWYQQALGQGPQFIFQYYEEEERQRGNFPDRFSGHQFPNYSSELNVNALLLGDSALYLCASSPRDRGSGGYTFGSGTRLTVV.

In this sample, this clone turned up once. CDR3 protein: CASSLFAGDEQYF. In DNA, the CDR3 is TGTGCCAGCAGCTTGTTTGCCGGTGACGAGCAGTATTTT. The chain has TRBV5-4 and TRBJ2-3; no reliable D call. There are 13 residues in the CDR3. V shed 1 base and J shed 11 bases, with 14 bases lying between them. In germline, CDR1 is SGHNT, CDR2 YYREEE (reference sequence).

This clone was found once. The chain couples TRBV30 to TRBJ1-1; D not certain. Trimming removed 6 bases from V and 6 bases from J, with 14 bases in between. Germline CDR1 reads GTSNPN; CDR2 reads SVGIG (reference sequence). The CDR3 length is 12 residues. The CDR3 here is CACKARIPEAFF. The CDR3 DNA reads TGTGCCTGCAAAGCCAGGATACCTGAAGCTTTCTTT.

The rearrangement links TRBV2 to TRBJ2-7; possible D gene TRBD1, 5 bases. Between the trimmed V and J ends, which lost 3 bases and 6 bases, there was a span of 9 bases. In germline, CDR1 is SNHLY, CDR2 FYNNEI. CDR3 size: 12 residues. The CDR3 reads CASSDGQIEQYF. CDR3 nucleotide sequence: TGTGCCAGCAGTGATGGACAAATCGAGCAGTACTTC.

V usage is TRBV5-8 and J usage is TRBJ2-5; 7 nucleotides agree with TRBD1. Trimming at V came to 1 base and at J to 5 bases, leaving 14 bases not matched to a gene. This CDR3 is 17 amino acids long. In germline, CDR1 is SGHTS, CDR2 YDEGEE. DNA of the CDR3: TGTGCCAGCAGCTTGATTCGGGACAGCGGCCTTGGGGAGACCCAGTACTTC. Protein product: CASSLIRDSGLGETQYF.

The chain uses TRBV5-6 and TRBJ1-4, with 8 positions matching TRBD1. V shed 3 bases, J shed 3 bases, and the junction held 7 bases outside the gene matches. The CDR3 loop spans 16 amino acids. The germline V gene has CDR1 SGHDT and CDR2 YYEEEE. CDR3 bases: TGTGCCAGCAGCTCCATCCAGGGGGCGGCTAATGAAAAACTGTTTTTT. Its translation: CASSSIQGAANEKLFF.

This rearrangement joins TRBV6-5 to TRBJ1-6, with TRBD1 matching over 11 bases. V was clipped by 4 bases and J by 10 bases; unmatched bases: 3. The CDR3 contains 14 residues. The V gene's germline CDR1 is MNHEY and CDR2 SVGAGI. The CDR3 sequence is CASSSDRGRSPLHF. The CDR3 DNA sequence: TGTGCCAGCAGTTCGGACAGGGGGCGATCACCCCTCCACTTT.

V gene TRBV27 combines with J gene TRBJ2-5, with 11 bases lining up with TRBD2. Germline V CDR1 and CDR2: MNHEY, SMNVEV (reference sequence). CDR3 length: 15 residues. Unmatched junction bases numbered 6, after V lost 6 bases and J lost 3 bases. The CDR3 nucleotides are TGTGCCAGCAGCGGTAGCGGGGGGGGAGAAGAGACCCAGTACTTC. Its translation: CASSGSGGGEETQYF.

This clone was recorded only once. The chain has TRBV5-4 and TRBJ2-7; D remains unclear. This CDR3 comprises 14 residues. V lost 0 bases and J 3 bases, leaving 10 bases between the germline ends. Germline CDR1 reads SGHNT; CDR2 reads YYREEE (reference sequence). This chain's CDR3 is CASSLGQNLYEQYF. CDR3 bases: TGTGCCAGCAGCTTGGGGCAGAATCTCTACGAGCAGTACTTC.

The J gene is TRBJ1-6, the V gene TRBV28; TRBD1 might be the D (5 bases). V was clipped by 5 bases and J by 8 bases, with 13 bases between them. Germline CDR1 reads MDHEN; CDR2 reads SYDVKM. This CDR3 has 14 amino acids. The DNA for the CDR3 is TGTGCCAGCAGTCTACCCCAAGGGGATTCACCCCTCCACTTT. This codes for CASSLPQGDSPLHF. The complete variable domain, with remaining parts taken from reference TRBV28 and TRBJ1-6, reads DVKVTQSSRYLVKRTGEKVFLECVQDMDHENMFWYRQDPGLGLRLIYFSYDVKMKEKGDIPEGYSVSREKKERFSLILESASTNQTSMYLCASSLPQGDSPLHFGNGTRLTVT.

The DNA for the CDR3 is TGTGCCAGCAGCCAAGATCATGAGGGGGCGAATGAGCAGTTCTTC. As protein: CASSQDHEGANEQFF. The chain combines TRBV3-1 (or the pseudogene TRBV3-2) with TRBJ2-1, with 7 bases lining up with TRBD1. Looked up from germline, CDR1 is LGHDT and CDR2 is YNNKEL (reference sequence). The CDR3 runs 15 residues. The ends lost 0 bases at V and 7 bases at J; junction bases unmatched: 6.

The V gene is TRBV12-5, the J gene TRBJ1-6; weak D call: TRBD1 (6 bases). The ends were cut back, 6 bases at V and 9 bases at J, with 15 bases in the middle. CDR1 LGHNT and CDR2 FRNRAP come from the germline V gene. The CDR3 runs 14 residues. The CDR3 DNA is TGTGCTAGTGGCCAGACAGGCCGGGGTTCACCCCTCCACTTT. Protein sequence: CASGQTGRGSPLHF.

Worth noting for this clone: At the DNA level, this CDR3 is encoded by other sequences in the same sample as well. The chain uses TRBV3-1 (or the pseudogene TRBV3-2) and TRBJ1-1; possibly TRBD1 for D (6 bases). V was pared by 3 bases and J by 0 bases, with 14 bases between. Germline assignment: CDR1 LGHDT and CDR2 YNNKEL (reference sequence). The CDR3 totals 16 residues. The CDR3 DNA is TGTGCCAGCAGCCAGGCGGTGAGGGGGTTGAACACTGAAGCTTTCTTT. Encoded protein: CASSQAVRGLNTEAFF.

The CDR3, as DNA: TGTGCCAGTAGGGACTTCCCGGGCGCAGGTGAGCAGTTCTTC. This sequence encodes CASRDFPGAGEQFF. The rearrangement joins TRBV19 to TRBJ2-1, with TRBD2 as a possible D gene (5 bases). Germline V lookup: CDR1 LNHDA, CDR2 SQIVND (reference sequence). Trimming removed 6 bases at V and 9 bases at J, with 18 bases between. The CDR3 has 14 amino acids. The full variable domain, in which reference TRBV19 and TRBJ2-1 provide the parts outside the CDR3, is DGGITQSPKYLFRKEGQNVTLSCEQNLNHDAMYWYRQDPGQGLRLIYYSQIVNDFQKGDIAEGYSVSREKKESFPLTVTSAQKNPTAFYLCASRDFPGAGEQFFGPGTRLTVL.

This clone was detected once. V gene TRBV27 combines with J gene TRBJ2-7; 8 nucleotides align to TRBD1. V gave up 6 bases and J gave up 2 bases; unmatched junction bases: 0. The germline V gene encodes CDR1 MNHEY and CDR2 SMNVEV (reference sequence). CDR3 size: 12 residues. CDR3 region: CASRDRAYEQYF. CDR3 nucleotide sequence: TGTGCCAGCAGGGACAGGGCCTACGAGCAGTACTTC.

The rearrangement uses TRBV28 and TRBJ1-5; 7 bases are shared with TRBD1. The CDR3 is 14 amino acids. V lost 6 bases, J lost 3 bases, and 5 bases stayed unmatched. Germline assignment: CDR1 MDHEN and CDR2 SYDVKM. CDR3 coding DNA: TGTGCCAGCAGACGGACAGGCTCCAATCAGCCCCAGCATTTT. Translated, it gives CASRRTGSNQPQHF.

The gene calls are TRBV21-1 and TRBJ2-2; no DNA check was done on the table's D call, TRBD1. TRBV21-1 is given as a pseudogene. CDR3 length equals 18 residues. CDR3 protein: CASSDLDWGQLNTGELFF. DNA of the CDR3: TGTGCCAGCAGCGACTTGGATTGGGGACAGTTGAACACCGGGGAGCTGTTTTTT.

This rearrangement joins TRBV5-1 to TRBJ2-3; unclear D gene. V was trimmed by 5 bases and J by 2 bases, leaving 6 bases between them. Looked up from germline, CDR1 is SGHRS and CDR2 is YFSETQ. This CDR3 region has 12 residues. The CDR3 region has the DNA TGCGCCAGCAGTCCCCCCACAGATACGCAGTATTTT. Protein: CASSPPTDTQYF.

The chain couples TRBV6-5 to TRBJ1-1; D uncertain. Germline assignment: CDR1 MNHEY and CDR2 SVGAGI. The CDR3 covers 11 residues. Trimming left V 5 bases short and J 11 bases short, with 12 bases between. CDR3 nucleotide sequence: TGTGCCAGCAGTACCCCCGAAGGGGCTTTCTTT. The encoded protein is CASSTPEGAFF.

Here the CDR3 DNA reads TGTGCCAGCTCGAAGGAACAGGGGGCAGGAGAAAAACTGTTTTTT. Its protein product is CASSKEQGAGEKLFF. The chain uses TRBV18 and TRBJ1-4, with 9 bases matching TRBD1. The germline CDR1 and CDR2 sequences are KGHSH and LQKENI. The J segment lost 8 bases and the V segment lost 6 bases, leaving 10 bases of the junction unmatched. The length of the CDR3 is 15 residues.

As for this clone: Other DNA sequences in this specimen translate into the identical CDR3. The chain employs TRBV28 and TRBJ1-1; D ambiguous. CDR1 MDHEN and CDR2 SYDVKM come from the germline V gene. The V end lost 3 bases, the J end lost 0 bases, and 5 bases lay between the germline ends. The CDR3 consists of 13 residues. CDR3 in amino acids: CASSFTVNTEAFF. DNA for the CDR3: TGTGCCAGCAGTTTTACAGTGAACACTGAAGCTTTCTTT.

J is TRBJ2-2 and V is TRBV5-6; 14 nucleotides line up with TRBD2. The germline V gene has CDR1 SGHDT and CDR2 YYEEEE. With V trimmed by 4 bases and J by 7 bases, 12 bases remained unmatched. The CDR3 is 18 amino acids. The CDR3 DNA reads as TGTGCCAGCAGCCTAATACCGGGACTAGCGGGAGTCGGCGGGGAGCTGTTTTTT. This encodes CASSLIPGLAGVGGELFF.

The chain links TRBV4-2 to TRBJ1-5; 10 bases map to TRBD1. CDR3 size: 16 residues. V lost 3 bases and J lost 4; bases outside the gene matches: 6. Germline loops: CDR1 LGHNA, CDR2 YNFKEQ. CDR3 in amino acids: CASSQERTGGNQPQHF. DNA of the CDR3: TGTGCCAGCAGCCAGGAACGGACAGGGGGAAATCAGCCCCAGCATTTT.

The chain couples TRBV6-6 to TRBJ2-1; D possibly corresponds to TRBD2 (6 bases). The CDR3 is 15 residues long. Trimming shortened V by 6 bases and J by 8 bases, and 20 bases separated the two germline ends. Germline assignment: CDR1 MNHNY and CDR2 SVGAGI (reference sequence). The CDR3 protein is CASRPGTQAVDEQFF. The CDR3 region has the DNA TGTGCCAGCAGACCCGGGACTCAGGCCGTCGATGAGCAGTTCTTC.

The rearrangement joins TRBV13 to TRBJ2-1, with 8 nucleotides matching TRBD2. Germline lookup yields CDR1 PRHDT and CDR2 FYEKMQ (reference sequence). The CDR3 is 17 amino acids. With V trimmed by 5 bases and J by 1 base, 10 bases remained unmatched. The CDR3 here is CASSPGAGAQSYNEQFF. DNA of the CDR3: TGTGCCAGCAGCCCAGGAGCGGGAGCACAATCCTACAATGAGCAGTTCTTC. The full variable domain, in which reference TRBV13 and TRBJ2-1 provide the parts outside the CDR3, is AAGVIQSPRHLIKEKRETATLKCYPIPRHDTVYWYQQGPGQDPQFLISFYEKMQSDKGSIPDRFSAQQFSDYHSELNMSSLELGDSALYFCASSPGAGAQSYNEQFFGPGTRLTVL.

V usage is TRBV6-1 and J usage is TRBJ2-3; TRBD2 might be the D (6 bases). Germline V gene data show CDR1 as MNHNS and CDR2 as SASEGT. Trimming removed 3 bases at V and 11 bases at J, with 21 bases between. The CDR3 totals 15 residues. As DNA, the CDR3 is TGTGCCAGCAGTGAGGGACTGGTGGCACCACTTCTGCAGTATTTT. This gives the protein CASSEGLVAPLLQYF.